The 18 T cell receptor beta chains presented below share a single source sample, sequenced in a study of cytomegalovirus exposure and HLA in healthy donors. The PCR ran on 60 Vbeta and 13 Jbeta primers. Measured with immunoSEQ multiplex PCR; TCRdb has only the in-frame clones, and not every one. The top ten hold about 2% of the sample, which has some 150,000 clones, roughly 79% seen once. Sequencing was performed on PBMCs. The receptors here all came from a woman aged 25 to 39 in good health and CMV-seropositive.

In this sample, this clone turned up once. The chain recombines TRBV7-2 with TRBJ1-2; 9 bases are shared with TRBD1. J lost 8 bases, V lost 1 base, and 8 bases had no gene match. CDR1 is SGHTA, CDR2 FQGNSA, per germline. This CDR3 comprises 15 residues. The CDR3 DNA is TGTGCCAGCAGCTTAGACTTTTATGGGACAGGGGGCTACACCTTC. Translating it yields CASSLDFYGTGGYTF.

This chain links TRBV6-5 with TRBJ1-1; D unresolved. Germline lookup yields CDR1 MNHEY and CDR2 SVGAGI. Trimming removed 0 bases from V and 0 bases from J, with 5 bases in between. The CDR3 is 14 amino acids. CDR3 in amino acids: CASSYSSMNTEAFF. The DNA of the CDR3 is TGTGCCAGCAGTTACTCGTCCATGAACACTGAAGCTTTCTTT.

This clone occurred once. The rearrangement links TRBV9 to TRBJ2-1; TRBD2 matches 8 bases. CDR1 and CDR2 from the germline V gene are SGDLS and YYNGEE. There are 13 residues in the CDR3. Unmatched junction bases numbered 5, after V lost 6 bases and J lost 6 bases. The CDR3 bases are TGTGCCAGCACCGCCGGGGGGGGCAATGAGCAGTTCTTC. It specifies CASTAGGGNEQFF.

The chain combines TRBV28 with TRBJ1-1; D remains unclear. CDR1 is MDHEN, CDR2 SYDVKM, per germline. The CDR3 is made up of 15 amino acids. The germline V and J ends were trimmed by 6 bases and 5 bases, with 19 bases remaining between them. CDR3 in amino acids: CASSPEGMGSTEAFF. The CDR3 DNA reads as TGTGCCAGCAGCCCAGAGGGTATGGGGTCGACTGAAGCTTTCTTT.

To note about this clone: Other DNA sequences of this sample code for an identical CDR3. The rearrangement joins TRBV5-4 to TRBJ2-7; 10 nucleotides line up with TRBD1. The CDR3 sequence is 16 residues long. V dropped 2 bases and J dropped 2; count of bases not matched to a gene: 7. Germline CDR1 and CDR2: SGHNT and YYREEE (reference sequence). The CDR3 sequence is CASSFFAGTGAYEQYF. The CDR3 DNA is TGTGCCAGCAGCTTTTTTGCTGGGACAGGGGCCTACGAGCAGTACTTC. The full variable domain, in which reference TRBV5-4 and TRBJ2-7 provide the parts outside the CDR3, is ETGVTQSPTHLIKTRGQQVTLRCSSQSGHNTVSWYQQALGQGPQFIFQYYREEENGRGNFPPRFSGLQFPNYSSELNVNALELDDSALYLCASSFFAGTGAYEQYFGPGTRLTVT.

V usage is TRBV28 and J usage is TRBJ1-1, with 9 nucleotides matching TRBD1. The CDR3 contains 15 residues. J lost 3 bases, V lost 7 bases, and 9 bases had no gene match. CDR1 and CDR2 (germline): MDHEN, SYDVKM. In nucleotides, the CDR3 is TGTGCCAGCATCACCGGGACAGGGACGGACACTGAAGCTTTCTTT. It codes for CASITGTGTDTEAFF.

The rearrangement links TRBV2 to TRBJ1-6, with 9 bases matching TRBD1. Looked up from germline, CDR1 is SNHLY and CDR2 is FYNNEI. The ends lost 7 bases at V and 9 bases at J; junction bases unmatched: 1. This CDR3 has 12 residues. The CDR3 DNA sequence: TGTGCCAGCAACAGGGGGCGTTCACCCCTCCACTTT. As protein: CASNRGRSPLHF.

In DNA form, the CDR3 reads TGCGCCAGCAGCTTTTTAAGCGGGGGGGGGTACCAAGAGACCCAGTACTTC. Its protein is CASSFLSGGGYQETQYF. J is TRBJ2-5 and V is TRBV5-1; TRBD2 matches at 10 bases. Germline CDR1 reads SGHRS; CDR2 reads YFSETQ. V was clipped by 2 bases and J by 0 bases; unmatched bases: 7. The CDR3 has 17 amino acids.

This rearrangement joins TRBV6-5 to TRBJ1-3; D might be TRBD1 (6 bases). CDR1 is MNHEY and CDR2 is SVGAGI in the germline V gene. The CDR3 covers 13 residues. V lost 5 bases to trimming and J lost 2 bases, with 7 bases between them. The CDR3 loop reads CASSNRAGNTIYF. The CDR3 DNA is TGTGCCAGCAGTAACAGGGCTGGAAACACCATATATTTT.

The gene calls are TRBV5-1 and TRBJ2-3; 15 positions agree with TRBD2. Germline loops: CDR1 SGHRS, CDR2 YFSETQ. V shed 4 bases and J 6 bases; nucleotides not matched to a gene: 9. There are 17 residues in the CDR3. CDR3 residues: CASSPWTSGGARDTQYF. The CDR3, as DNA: TGCGCCAGCAGCCCCTGGACTAGCGGGGGGGCAAGGGATACGCAGTATTTT.

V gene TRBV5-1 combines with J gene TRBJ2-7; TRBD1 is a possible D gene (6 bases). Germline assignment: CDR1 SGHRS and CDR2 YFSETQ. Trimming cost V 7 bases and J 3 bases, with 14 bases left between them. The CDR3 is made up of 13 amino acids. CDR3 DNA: TGCGCCAGCCAAAGAGAAGGGGGCTACGAGCAGTACTTC. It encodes CASQREGGYEQYF.

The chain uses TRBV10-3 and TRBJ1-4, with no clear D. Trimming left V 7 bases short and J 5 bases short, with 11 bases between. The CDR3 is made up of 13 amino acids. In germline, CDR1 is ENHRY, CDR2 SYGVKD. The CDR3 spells CAITRALNEKLFF. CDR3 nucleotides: TGTGCCATCACCCGAGCCTTAAATGAAAAACTGTTTTTT.

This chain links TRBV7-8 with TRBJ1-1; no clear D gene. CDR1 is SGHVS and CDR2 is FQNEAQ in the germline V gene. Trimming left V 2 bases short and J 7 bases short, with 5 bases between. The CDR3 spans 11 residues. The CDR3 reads CASSLRSEAFF. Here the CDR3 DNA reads TGTGCCAGCAGCTTAAGGAGTGAAGCTTTCTTT.

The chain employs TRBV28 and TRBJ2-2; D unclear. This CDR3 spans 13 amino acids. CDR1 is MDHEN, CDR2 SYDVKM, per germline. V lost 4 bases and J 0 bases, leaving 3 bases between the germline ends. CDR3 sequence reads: CASSSTNTGELFF. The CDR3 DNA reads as TGTGCCAGCAGTTCCACGAACACCGGGGAGCTGTTTTTT.

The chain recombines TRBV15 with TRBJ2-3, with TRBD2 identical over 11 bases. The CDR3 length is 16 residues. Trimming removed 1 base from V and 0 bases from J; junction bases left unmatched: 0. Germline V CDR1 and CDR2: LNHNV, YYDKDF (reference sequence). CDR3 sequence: CATSRGLAGSTDTQYF. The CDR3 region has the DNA TGTGCCACCAGCAGAGGACTAGCGGGGAGCACAGATACGCAGTATTTT.

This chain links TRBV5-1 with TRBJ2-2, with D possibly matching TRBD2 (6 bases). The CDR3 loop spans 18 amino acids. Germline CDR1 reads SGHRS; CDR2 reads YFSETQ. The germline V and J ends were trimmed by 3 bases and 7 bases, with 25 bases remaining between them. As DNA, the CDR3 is TGCGCCAGCAGCTACCGGGACTCACACGTCTTGTTGATCGGGGAGCTGTTTTTT. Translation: CASSYRDSHVLLIGELFF.

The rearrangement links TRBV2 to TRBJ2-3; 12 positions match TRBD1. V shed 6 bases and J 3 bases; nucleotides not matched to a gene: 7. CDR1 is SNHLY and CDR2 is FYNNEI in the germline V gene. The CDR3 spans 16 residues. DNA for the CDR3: TGTGCCAGCAGGGCGGGACAGGGGGCGCGGACAGATACGCAGTATTTT. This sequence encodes CASRAGQGARTDTQYF.

CDR3 loop: CASSPGTDNSPLHF. CDR3 DNA sequence: TGTGCCAGTAGTCCCGGGACAGACAATTCACCCCTCCACTTT. The chain carries TRBV19 and TRBJ1-6; 7 bases are a match to TRBD1. V was pared by 5 bases and J by 7 bases, with 5 bases of the junction left unmatched. The CDR3 spans 14 residues. Germline V CDR1 and CDR2: LNHDA, SQIVND (reference sequence). The entire variable domain, with the rest obtained from reference TRBV19 and TRBJ1-6, is as follows: DGGITQSPKYLFRKEGQNVTLSCEQNLNHDAMYWYRQDPGQGLRLIYYSQIVNDFQKGDIAEGYSVSREKKESFPLTVTSAQKNPTAFYLCASSPGTDNSPLHFGNGTRLTVT.